The 15 T cell receptor beta chains given below trace back to one sample, sequenced in a study of shared clonotypes between healthy human individuals. Repertoires were generated with immunoSEQ multiplex PCR, while TCRdb's copy carries only in-frame clones and drops some. The table has a few million clones, approximately 95% seen once. Source material: naive CD4+ T cells from PBMCs. This sample's subset: CD45RA+ positively selected. Every receptor here comes from a young man in good health. Some clones in this sample may be carry-over from other donors' samples.

The J gene is TRBJ2-3, the V gene TRBV6-5; D is unclear. Trimming took 4 bases from V and 0 from J, leaving 8 bases between them. The CDR3 extends over 14 amino acids. Germline CDR1 and CDR2: MNHEY and SVGAGI. The CDR3 DNA sequence: TGTGCCAGCAGTTCTGGGCCTAGCACAGATACGCAGTATTTT. It translates to CASSSGPSTDTQYF.

V is TRBV11-2 and J is TRBJ2-6; TRBD1 matches at 8 bases. Per the germline V gene, CDR1 is SGHAT and CDR2 is FQNNGV. The J segment lost 4 bases and the V segment lost 5 bases, leaving 7 bases of the junction unmatched. The CDR3 has 16 amino acids. The CDR3: CASSTRQGTGANVLTF. The DNA of the CDR3 is TGTGCCAGCAGCACAAGACAGGGGACAGGGGCCAACGTCCTGACTTTC.

The chain carries TRBV18 and TRBJ1-1; D unclear. The CDR3 totals 13 residues. Trimming left V 1 base short and J 5 bases short, with 8 bases between. CDR1 and CDR2 from the germline V gene are KGHSH and LQKENI. As DNA, the CDR3 is TGTGCCAGCTCACCACTAGAGAGAACTGAAGCTTTCTTT. This encodes CASSPLERTEAFF.

This chain joins TRBV5-1 and TRBJ2-3; D assignment may be TRBD1 or TRBD2 (5 bases each). Trimming removed 0 bases at V and 5 bases at J, with 13 bases between. Germline V CDR1 and CDR2: SGHRS, YFSETQ. The CDR3 consists of 15 residues. This CDR3 reads CASSLGDAVVDTQYF. The CDR3 bases are TGCGCCAGCAGCTTGGGGGACGCCGTGGTAGATACGCAGTATTTT.

The J gene is TRBJ2-7, the V gene TRBV4-2; unclear D gene. The germline V gene has CDR1 LGHNA and CDR2 YNFKEQ. V shed 4 bases and J shed 5 bases, with 15 bases lying between them. This CDR3 has 14 amino acids. The CDR3 DNA reads as TGTGCCAGCAGCCCTGATAGAGGAATAAACGAGCAGTACTTC. Translating gives CASSPDRGINEQYF.

The chain carries TRBV5-1 and TRBJ1-4; maybe TRBD1 (6 bases). V lost 5 bases to trimming and J lost 4 bases, with 15 bases between them. The CDR3 is made up of 15 amino acids. The germline CDR1 and CDR2 sequences are SGHRS and YFSETQ. The chain's CDR3 is CASSPVGQHNEKLFF. CDR3 bases: TGCGCCAGCAGTCCCGTCGGACAGCATAATGAAAAACTGTTTTTT.

V gene TRBV6-6 combines with J gene TRBJ1-5; D unresolved. The CDR3 loop spans 13 amino acids. V was cut by 7 bases and J by 4 bases, with 11 bases left in between. The V gene's germline CDR1 is MNHNY and CDR2 SVGAGI (reference sequence). CDR3 nucleotide sequence: TGTGCCAGCACGACCAGCCTAAATCAGCCCCAGCATTTT. This codes for CASTTSLNQPQHF.

The chain couples TRBV9 to TRBJ1-5, with D hard to call. CDR1 and CDR2 from the germline V gene are SGDLS and YYNGEE. This CDR3 region has 19 residues. The V end lost 0 bases, the J end lost 4 bases, and 23 bases lay between the germline ends. CDR3 nucleotides: TGTGCCAGCAGCGTAGCTAGAGTGCGAGTCGGGCAGAAAAATCAGCCCCAGCATTTT. Translating gives CASSVARVRVGQKNQPQHF. The variable domain in full, with the rest retrieved from reference TRBV9 and TRBJ1-5, is DSGVTQTPKHLITATGQRVTLRCSPRSGDLSVYWYQQSLDQGLQFLIQYYNGEERAKGNILERFSAQQFPDLHSELNLSSLELGDSALYFCASSVARVRVGQKNQPQHFGDGTRLSIL.

This chain uses TRBV19 with TRBJ1-1; D is undetermined. The CDR3 runs 13 residues. Trimming cost V 6 bases and J 6 bases, with 14 bases left between them. The V gene's germline CDR1 is LNHDA and CDR2 SQIVND (reference sequence). The CDR3 DNA reads as TGTGCCAGTAGGCTCATAGGAGTGGCTGAAGCTTTCTTT. Amino acid sequence: CASRLIGVAEAFF.

This clone was counted a single time. This chain joins TRBV6-1 and TRBJ2-3; 8 bases agree with TRBD2. The CDR3 covers 15 residues. V shed 7 bases, J shed 2 bases, and the junction held 8 bases outside the gene matches. Looked up from germline, CDR1 is MNHNS and CDR2 is SASEGT. The CDR3 sequence is CASTQTGGITDTQYF. CDR3 sequence (DNA): TGTGCCAGCACTCAAACGGGGGGGATCACAGATACGCAGTATTTT.

The chain has TRBV28 and TRBJ2-1; D might be TRBD2 (6 bases). The CDR3 runs to 16 residues. The V end lost 10 bases, the J end lost 9 bases, and 28 bases lay between the germline ends. The V gene's germline CDR1 is MDHEN and CDR2 SYDVKM. The CDR3 DNA follows: TGTGCCACCTCAACCTATACGGGGGAGGAAAGTGGTGAGCAGTTCTTC. Its translation: CATSTYTGEESGEQFF.

This clone has just one count. The V call is TRBV28, the J call TRBJ2-1; the D gene is possibly TRBD1 (5 bases). Germline CDR1 is MDHEN and CDR2 is SYDVKM. V was cut by 5 bases and J by 0 bases, with 14 bases left in between. The CDR3 runs to 16 residues. In DNA, the CDR3 is TGTGCCAGCAGTACGTTGGGGCCGGGCTCCTACAATGAGCAGTTCTTC. Translated: CASSTLGPGSYNEQFF. Drawing the rest from reference TRBV28 and TRBJ2-1, the complete variable domain is DVKVTQSSRYLVKRTGEKVFLECVQDMDHENMFWYRQDPGLGLRLIYFSYDVKMKEKGDIPEGYSVSREKKERFSLILESASTNQTSMYLCASSTLGPGSYNEQFFGPGTRLTVL.

The rearrangement links TRBV5-4 to TRBJ1-1; D is perhaps TRBD1 (5 bases). The V gene's germline CDR1 is SGHNT and CDR2 YYREEE (reference sequence). The CDR3 is 14 amino acids. Trimming removed 3 bases from V and 2 bases from J, with 11 bases in between. For the CDR3, the DNA is TGTGCCAGCAGCTGGTCGGGGGTCAACACTGAAGCTTTCTTT. Translating it yields CASSWSGVNTEAFF.

The chain joins TRBV7-2 to TRBJ2-5; D not resolved. Germline V lookup: CDR1 SGHTA, CDR2 FQGNSA. With 5 bases removed from V and 5 bases from J, the gap between germline ends came to 18 bases. The CDR3 has 15 amino acids. The CDR3 here is CASSLEQLSGETQYF. CDR3 nucleotides: TGTGCCAGCAGCCTCGAACAGCTCTCCGGGGAGACCCAGTACTTC.

The chain is built from TRBV9 and TRBJ2-7; D is undetermined. This CDR3 contains 14 residues. Germline V lookup: CDR1 SGDLS, CDR2 YYNGEE. V lost 0 bases and J 2 bases, leaving 9 bases between the germline ends. For the CDR3, the DNA is TGTGCCAGCAGCGTAGCGGCACTGGCCTACGAGCAGTACTTC. Its translation: CASSVAALAYEQYF. Supplemented by reference TRBV9 and TRBJ2-7, the full variable domain reads DSGVTQTPKHLITATGQRVTLRCSPRSGDLSVYWYQQSLDQGLQFLIQYYNGEERAKGNILERFSAQQFPDLHSELNLSSLELGDSALYFCASSVAALAYEQYFGPGTRLTVT.